This T cell receptor beta chain derives from a study of control samples from healthy donors and cancer patients. Here immunoSEQ multiplex PCR was the method, and the copy in TCRdb shows in-frame clones only, minus some. The sample shows 120,000 or so clones, approximately 87% of them seen only once. The TCR sequence derives from a man aged 55 to 70 in good health. The material sequenced was blood.

CDR3 DNA sequence: TGTGCCCTACACGGGGGCGGAAACACCATATATTTT. Amino acids: CALHGGGNTIYF. The chain links TRBV12-3 or TRBV12-4 to TRBJ1-3; D possibly corresponds to TRBD1 (6 bases). The V end was cut by 11 bases, the J end by 4 bases, with 12 bases between. The CDR3 runs to 12 residues.